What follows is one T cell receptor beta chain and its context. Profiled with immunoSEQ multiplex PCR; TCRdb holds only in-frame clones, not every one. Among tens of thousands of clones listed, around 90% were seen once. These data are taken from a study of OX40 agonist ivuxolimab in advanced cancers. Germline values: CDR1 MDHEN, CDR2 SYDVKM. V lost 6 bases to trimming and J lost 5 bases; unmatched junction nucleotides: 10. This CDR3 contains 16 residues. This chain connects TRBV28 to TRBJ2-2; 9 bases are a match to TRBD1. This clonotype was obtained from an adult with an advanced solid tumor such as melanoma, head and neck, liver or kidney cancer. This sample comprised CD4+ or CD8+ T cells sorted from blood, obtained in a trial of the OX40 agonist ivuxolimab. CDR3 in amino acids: CASSLFGTGTTGELFF. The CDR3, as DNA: TGTGCCAGCAGCCTTTTCGGGACAGGGACTACCGGGGAGCTGTTTTTT.